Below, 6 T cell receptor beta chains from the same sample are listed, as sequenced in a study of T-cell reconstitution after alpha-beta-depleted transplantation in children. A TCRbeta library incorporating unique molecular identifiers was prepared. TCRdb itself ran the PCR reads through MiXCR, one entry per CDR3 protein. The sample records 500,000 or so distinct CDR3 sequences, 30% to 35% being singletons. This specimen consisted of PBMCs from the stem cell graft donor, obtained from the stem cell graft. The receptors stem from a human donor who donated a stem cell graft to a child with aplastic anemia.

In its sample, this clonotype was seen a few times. The DNA for the CDR3 is TGTGCCACCAGCAAAGCGGGAGGGCCCAATGAGCAGTTCTTC. Its protein product is CATSKAGGPNEQFF. The chain employs TRBV15 and TRBJ2-1; 10 bases are a match to TRBD2. Germline CDR1 and CDR2: LNHNV and YYDKDF (reference sequence). V lost 4 bases and J lost 6; bases outside the gene matches: 3. The CDR3 is 14 residues long.

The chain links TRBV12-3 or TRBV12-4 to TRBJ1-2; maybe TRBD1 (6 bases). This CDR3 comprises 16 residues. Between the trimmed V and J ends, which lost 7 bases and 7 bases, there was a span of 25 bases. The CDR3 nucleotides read TGTGCCAGCACCTTAAGGGGGGAGAGGGCGAGGAGTGGCTACACCTTC. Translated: CASTLRGERARSGYTF.

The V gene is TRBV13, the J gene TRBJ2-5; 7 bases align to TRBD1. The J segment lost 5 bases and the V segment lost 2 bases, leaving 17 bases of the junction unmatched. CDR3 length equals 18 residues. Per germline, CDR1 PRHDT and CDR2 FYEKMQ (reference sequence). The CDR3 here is CASSLSRSSGTDYETQYF. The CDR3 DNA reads TGTGCCAGCAGCTTATCCCGGTCCTCCGGGACAGATTATGAGACCCAGTACTTC.

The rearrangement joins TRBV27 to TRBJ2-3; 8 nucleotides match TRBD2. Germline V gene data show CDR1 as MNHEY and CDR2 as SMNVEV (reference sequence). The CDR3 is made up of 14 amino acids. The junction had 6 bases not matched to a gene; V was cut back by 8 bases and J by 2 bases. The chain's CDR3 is CASFSGTTTDTQYF. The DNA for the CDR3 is TGTGCCAGCTTTAGCGGGACAACCACAGATACGCAGTATTTT.

CDR3 DNA: TGTGCCAGCAGCCAAGGGACGTCGGGGATGAACACTGAAGCTTTCTTT. Translating gives CASSQGTSGMNTEAFF. The J gene is TRBJ1-1, the V gene TRBV3-1; D gene uncertain. Per germline, CDR1 LGHDT and CDR2 YNNKEL (reference sequence). The CDR3 contains 16 residues. V was shortened by 1 base and J by 0 bases, with 12 bases between the two germline ends.

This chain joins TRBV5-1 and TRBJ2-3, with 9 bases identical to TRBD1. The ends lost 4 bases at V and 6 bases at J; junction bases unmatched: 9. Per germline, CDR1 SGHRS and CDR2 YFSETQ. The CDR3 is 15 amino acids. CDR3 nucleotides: TGCGCCAGCAGCCCGGGACAGGGTTTGTCGGATACGCAGTATTTT. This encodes CASSPGQGLSDTQYF.